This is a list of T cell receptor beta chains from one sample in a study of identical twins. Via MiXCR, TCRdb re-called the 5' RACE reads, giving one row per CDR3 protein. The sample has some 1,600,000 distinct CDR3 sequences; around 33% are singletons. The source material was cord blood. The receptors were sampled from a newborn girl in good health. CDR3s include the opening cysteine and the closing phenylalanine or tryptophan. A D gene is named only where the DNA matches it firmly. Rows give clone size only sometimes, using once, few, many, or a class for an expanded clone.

cdr3_aa: CASSLGTSGRSTEQYF
cdr3_nt: TGTGCCAGCAGCTTAGGGACTAGCGGGAGGTCTACTGAGCAGTACTTC
j_call: TRBJ2-5
clone_size: NA
d_call: TRBD2
v_call: TRBV7-6

cdr3_aa: CASRYGGYTGELFF
cdr3_nt: TGTGCCAGCCGATACGGAGGTTACACCGGGGAGCTGTTTTTT
j_call: TRBJ2-2
clone_size: NA
d_call: NA
v_call: TRBV6-1

cdr3_aa: CASSQTTETHQNSYNEQFF
cdr3_nt: TGTGCCAGCAGCCAAACAACGGAGACCCACCAAAACTCCTACAATGAGCAGTTCTTC
j_call: TRBJ2-1
clone_size: NA
d_call: NA
v_call: TRBV14

cdr3_aa: CASSLHGRANEQYF
cdr3_nt: TGTGCCAGCAGTTTACACGGGAGGGCCAATGAGCAGTACTTC
j_call: TRBJ2-5
clone_size: NA
d_call: TRBD2
v_call: TRBV12-3/TRBV12-4

cdr3_aa: CASILATTAYEQYF
cdr3_nt: TGTGCCAGCATTTTAGCGACGACAGCCTACGAGCAGTACTTC
j_call: TRBJ2-7
clone_size: few
d_call: NA
v_call: TRBV12-3/TRBV12-4

cdr3_aa: CSAHGQLEETQYF
cdr3_nt: TGCAGTGCTCACGGACAGCTGGAGGAGACCCAGTACTTC
j_call: TRBJ2-5
clone_size: few
d_call: NA
v_call: TRBV20-1

cdr3_aa: CSASGGPYNEQFF
cdr3_nt: TGCAGTGCTAGCGGGGGACCCTACAATGAGCAGTTCTTC
j_call: TRBJ2-1
clone_size: many
d_call: NA
v_call: TRBV20-1

cdr3_aa: CASSQGGTKSTQYF
cdr3_nt: TGCGCCAGCAGCCAAGGTGGGACCAAGTCAACCCAGTACTTC
j_call: TRBJ2-7
clone_size: few
d_call: NA
v_call: TRBV4-1

cdr3_aa: CATSRETNYGYTF
cdr3_nt: TGTGCCACCAGCAGGGAAACTAACTATGGCTACACCTTC
j_call: TRBJ1-2
clone_size: NA
d_call: NA
v_call: TRBV15

cdr3_aa: CASSRIPPGLAGEGHEQYF
cdr3_nt: TGTGCCAGCAGCCGCATACCCCCGGGACTAGCGGGAGAGGGCCACGAGCAGTACTTC
j_call: TRBJ2-7
clone_size: NA
d_call: TRBD2
v_call: TRBV7-2

cdr3_aa: CASSQNMLVYEQYF
cdr3_nt: TGCGCCAGCAGCCAAAATATGTTGGTCTACGAGCAGTACTTC
j_call: TRBJ2-7
clone_size: NA
d_call: NA
v_call: TRBV4-1

cdr3_aa: CAGSLGLVIPYEQYF
cdr3_nt: TGCGCCGGCAGCTTGGGACTAGTCATCCCCTACGAGCAGTACTTC
j_call: TRBJ2-7
clone_size: NA
d_call: TRBD2
v_call: TRBV5-1

cdr3_aa: CASSLVGRQGPLNEQFF
cdr3_nt: TGTGCCAGCAGTTTAGTAGGCAGGCAGGGACCCCTCAATGAGCAGTTCTTC
j_call: TRBJ2-1
clone_size: NA
d_call: NA
v_call: TRBV12-3/TRBV12-4

cdr3_aa: CASSLNGAGGTNEKLFF
cdr3_nt: TGTGCCAGCAGTTTAAATGGCGCTGGGGGCACTAATGAAAAACTGTTTTTT
j_call: TRBJ1-4
clone_size: few
d_call: NA
v_call: TRBV12-3/TRBV12-4

cdr3_aa: CASSFSGPGGQYF
cdr3_nt: TGCGCCAGCAGCTTTAGTGGACCTGGAGGGCAGTACTTC
j_call: TRBJ2-7
clone_size: NA
d_call: NA
v_call: TRBV5-1

cdr3_aa: CATRDPGQSNYGYTF
cdr3_nt: TGCGCCACCAGAGACCCGGGACAGTCTAACTATGGCTACACCTTC
j_call: TRBJ1-2
clone_size: once
d_call: TRBD1
v_call: TRBV5-1

cdr3_aa: CASSLVPRARTDTQYF
cdr3_nt: TGTGCCAGCAGCTTAGTGCCCCGGGCCCGCACAGATACGCAGTATTTT
j_call: TRBJ2-3
clone_size: few
d_call: NA
v_call: TRBV14

cdr3_aa: CASSEAVGAGELFF
cdr3_nt: TGTGCCAGCAGCGAAGCGGTAGGGGCCGGGGAGCTGTTTTTT
j_call: TRBJ2-2
clone_size: NA
d_call: NA
v_call: TRBV14

cdr3_aa: CASSLELGPRNEQFF
cdr3_nt: TGTGCCAGCAGCTTAGAATTAGGGCCGAGGAATGAGCAGTTCTTC
j_call: TRBJ2-1
clone_size: few
d_call: NA
v_call: TRBV7-2

cdr3_aa: CSARDSRLQAYEQYF
cdr3_nt: TGCAGTGCTAGAGATTCTCGACTACAAGCCTACGAGCAGTACTTC
j_call: TRBJ2-7
clone_size: NA
d_call: NA
v_call: TRBV20-1

cdr3_aa: CSARGSGYEQSF
cdr3_nt: TGCAGTGCTAGAGGAAGCGGTTACGAGCAGTCCTTC
j_call: TRBJ2-7
clone_size: NA
d_call: NA
v_call: TRBV20-1

cdr3_aa: CASSQDPQVWGNGYTF
cdr3_nt: TGTGCCAGCAGCCAAGATCCCCAGGTCTGGGGGAATGGCTACACCTTC
j_call: TRBJ1-2
clone_size: many
d_call: NA
v_call: TRBV4-2

cdr3_aa: CASSLSGNYNEQYF
cdr3_nt: TGCGCCAGCAGCTTGAGCGGAAACTACAATGAGCAGTACTTC
j_call: TRBJ2-5
clone_size: NA
d_call: NA
v_call: TRBV5-1

cdr3_aa: CSASKGTSGRNEQFF
cdr3_nt: TGCAGTGCTAGTAAGGGGACTAGCGGGAGGAATGAGCAGTTCTTC
j_call: TRBJ2-1
clone_size: NA
d_call: TRBD2
v_call: TRBV20-1

cdr3_aa: CSARSTAKNIQYF
cdr3_nt: TGCAGTGCTAGATCGACAGCCAAAAACATTCAGTACTTC
j_call: TRBJ2-4
clone_size: many
d_call: NA
v_call: TRBV20-1

cdr3_aa: CASRLGLAVQETQYF
cdr3_nt: TGTGCCAGCAGGTTGGGGCTAGCAGTTCAAGAGACCCAGTACTTC
j_call: TRBJ2-5
clone_size: NA
d_call: NA
v_call: TRBV12-3/TRBV12-4